This T cell receptor beta chain came from a study of blood T cell repertoires in COVID-19. Study context: T cells, B-cell-depleted T cells, or PBMCs supplied cDNA or gDNA.

CDR3 length: 15 amino acids. The germline V gene encodes CDR1 MGHRA and CDR2 YSYEKL. Losses at the gene ends were 3 bases for V and 2 bases for J; bases not matched to a gene: 3. Per the original methods: Using reference gene primer amplification, nucleated cell counts were estimated. The repertoire was sequenced with immunoSEQ multiplex PCR; TCRdb's copy has only in-frame clones and lacks some. That table gives V, J and clone size, and the DNA gave D and trimming. This table holds roughly 68,000 clones, 80% to 95% found once. The chain uses TRBV4-1 and TRBJ2-2; TRBD1 aligns across 7 bases. The sequence came from a man in his forties or fifties with COVID-19, enrolled during active disease. The specimen sequenced was peripheral blood. The CDR3 is CASSQRQGNTGELFF. The CDR3 DNA follows: TGCGCCAGCAGCCAGAGACAGGGTAACACCGGGGAGCTGTTTTTT.